Following are 20 T cell receptor beta chains from one sample sequenced in a study of blood T cell repertoires in COVID-19 (dated by TCRdb to between 2020 and 2021). Library preparation used the immunoSEQ multiplex PCR assay. Entries here come from immuneACCESS through TCRdb and include only in-frame sequences with V and J called. Some clones fail to appear in such tables; in the studies checked, an unresolved V gene covers under half of the shortfall, and the cause of the remainder is unknown. The sample yields fewer than 95,000 clones; around 88% were counted once. Around 0.44% of the sample rests with the top ten. The sequencing input was peripheral blood. Receptor source: a man between 60 and 75 years old with acute or convalescent COVID-19.

This chain uses TRBV5-1 with TRBJ1-4; 7 bases agree with TRBD1. Germline CDR1 is SGHRS and CDR2 is YFSETQ. The CDR3 spans 16 residues. V shed 4 bases and J 0 bases; nucleotides not matched to a gene: 6. The CDR3 reads CASSTLQGATNEKLFF. As DNA, the CDR3 is TGCGCCAGCAGCACCCTCCAGGGGGCAACTAATGAAAAACTGTTTTTT.

The V call is TRBV19, the J call TRBJ1-5; TRBD1 might be the D (6 bases). V gave up 6 bases and J gave up 2 bases, with 14 bases separating them. The CDR3 length is 15 residues. Per germline, CDR1 LNHDA and CDR2 SQIVND (reference sequence). CDR3 DNA: TGTGCCAGTAGCGATACAGGGAACGGCAATCAGCCCCAGCATTTT. Protein: CASSDTGNGNQPQHF.

This chain uses TRBV5-4 with TRBJ2-3; D is unclear. V was trimmed by 2 bases and J by 6 bases, leaving 10 bases between them. The CDR3 runs 13 residues. CDR1 SGHNT and CDR2 YYREEE come from the germline V gene (reference sequence). DNA of the CDR3: TGTGCCAGCAGCTTAACTATACTTGATACGCAGTATTTT. This encodes CASSLTILDTQYF.

The chain links TRBV5-4 to TRBJ2-3; the D is unclear. This CDR3 contains 16 residues. The germline V gene has CDR1 SGHNT and CDR2 YYREEE (reference sequence). V was trimmed by 4 bases and J by 3 bases, leaving 18 bases between them. The CDR3 reads CASSTRTGPRTDTQYF. For the CDR3, the DNA is TGTGCCAGCAGCACCCGTACGGGTCCCCGGACAGATACGCAGTATTTT.

As DNA, the CDR3 is TGCAGCGTTGAGGTTACAGGGGCCTACAATGAGCAGTTCTTC. It yields the protein CSVEVTGAYNEQFF. V usage is TRBV29-1 and J usage is TRBJ2-1; 7 positions agree with TRBD1. V shed 3 bases and J 2 bases; nucleotides not matched to a gene: 4. Germline CDR1 reads SQVTM; CDR2 reads ANQGSEA. The CDR3 extends over 14 amino acids.

The chain links TRBV5-1 to TRBJ2-7; D perhaps matches TRBD1 (6 bases). V lost 4 bases to trimming and J lost 4 bases, with 15 bases between them. The germline V gene encodes CDR1 SGHRS and CDR2 YFSETQ. The CDR3 is made up of 14 amino acids. CDR3 protein: CASSPQGGVYEQYF. The CDR3 nucleotides read TGCGCCAGCAGCCCCCAAGGGGGAGTATACGAGCAGTACTTC.

The V gene is TRBV5-6, the J gene TRBJ2-2, with 9 bases lining up with TRBD1. The CDR3 contains 16 residues. J gave up 4 bases and V 2 bases, and 6 bases lay outside the gene matches. Germline V CDR1 and CDR2: SGHDT, YYEEEE. CDR3 coding DNA: TGTGCCAGCAGCTTACCCGGGACAGGGATCACCGGGGAGCTGTTTTTT. This codes for CASSLPGTGITGELFF.

In this sample, this clone turned up a few times. V and J are TRBV5-4 and TRBJ1-3, with 7 bases matching TRBD1. The CDR3 totals 15 residues. The germline V gene has CDR1 SGHNT and CDR2 YYREEE (reference sequence). After removal of 2 bases from V and 0 bases from J, the junction contained 2 bases not matched to a gene. Here the CDR3 reads CASSLSGGSGNTIYF. CDR3 coding DNA: TGTGCCAGCAGCTTATCAGGGGGCTCTGGAAACACCATATATTTT.

V is TRBV29-1 and J is TRBJ2-2, with TRBD1 matching over 8 bases. CDR3 length: 14 amino acids. V shed 7 bases and J 1 base; nucleotides not matched to a gene: 5. In germline, CDR1 is SQVTM, CDR2 ANQGSEA. CDR3 sequence reads: CSAAGTGNTGELFF. The CDR3 DNA sequence: TGCAGCGCCGCCGGGACAGGGAACACCGGGGAGCTGTTTTTT.

This clone was observed a handful of times. The V and J genes are TRBV9 and TRBJ1-1, with no clear D. Trimming removed 4 bases from V and 1 base from J, with 17 bases in between. The CDR3 runs to 16 residues. From germline, CDR1 is SGDLS and CDR2 YYNGEE. The CDR3: CASSSRLGGENTEAFF. In DNA, the CDR3 is TGTGCCAGCAGCTCTCGACTAGGCGGGGAGAACACTGAAGCTTTCTTT. The variable domain in full, completed from reference TRBV9 and TRBJ1-1, reads DSGVTQTPKHLITATGQRVTLRCSPRSGDLSVYWYQQSLDQGLQFLIQYYNGEERAKGNILERFSAQQFPDLHSELNLSSLELGDSALYFCASSSRLGGENTEAFFGQGTRLTVV.

The V gene is TRBV11-2, the J gene TRBJ2-2, with TRBD2 matching 10 bases. V trimming: 2 bases; J trimming: 5 bases; junction bases outside the gene matches: 11. The CDR3 totals 18 residues. The V gene's germline CDR1 is SGHAT and CDR2 FQNNGV. In DNA, the CDR3 is TGTGCCAGCAGCTTAATCGGTCTTGGACTAGCGGTTACCGGGGAGCTGTTTTTT. Its protein product is CASSLIGLGLAVTGELFF.

The rearrangement links TRBV7-9 to TRBJ2-7, with D possibly being TRBD1 (6 bases). This CDR3 spans 14 amino acids. Per germline, CDR1 SEHNR and CDR2 FQNEAQ (reference sequence). Trimming took off 0 bases at V and 6 bases at J, with 12 bases between the two ends. The CDR3 loop reads CASSLASGAPEQYF. DNA of the CDR3: TGTGCCAGCAGCTTAGCGTCAGGGGCTCCCGAGCAGTACTTC.

This clone was seen more than once but under ten times. CDR3 sequence (DNA): TGTGCCAGCAGAGAGGGGACAGGCAACACTGAAGCTTTCTTT. Its protein product is CASREGTGNTEAFF. The chain is built from TRBV6-4 and TRBJ1-1; 8 positions agree with TRBD1. V lost 6 bases to trimming and J lost 2 bases; unmatched junction nucleotides: 5. Germline V CDR1 and CDR2: MRHNA, SNTAGT. The CDR3 is 14 amino acids.

V is TRBV19 and J is TRBJ2-5; D is possibly TRBD2 (7 bases). Germline lookup yields CDR1 LNHDA and CDR2 SQIVND (reference sequence). V was clipped by 6 bases and J by 6 bases, with 17 bases between them. The CDR3 totals 14 residues. The CDR3 is CASSHQGGAKTQYF. The CDR3 DNA reads TGTGCCAGTAGCCACCAAGGGGGGGCAAAGACCCAGTACTTC. The full variable domain, its missing parts supplied by reference TRBV19 and TRBJ2-5, is DGGITQSPKYLFRKEGQNVTLSCEQNLNHDAMYWYRQDPGQGLRLIYYSQIVNDFQKGDIAEGYSVSREKKESFPLTVTSAQKNPTAFYLCASSHQGGAKTQYFGPGTRLLVL.

The V and J genes are TRBV18 and TRBJ2-7; 9 bases align to TRBD1. CDR1 and CDR2 from the germline V gene are KGHSH and LQKENI. The junction had 0 bases not matched to a gene; V was cut back by 2 bases and J by 1 base. CDR3 length equals 14 residues. CDR3 nucleotide sequence: TGTGCCAGCTCACCAGGACAGGGGTCCTACGAGCAGTACTTC. It translates to CASSPGQGSYEQYF.

The rearrangement joins TRBV6-6 to TRBJ1-5; 7 nucleotides align to TRBD1. CDR1 MNHNY and CDR2 SVGAGI come from the germline V gene (reference sequence). V shed 5 bases and J 0 bases; nucleotides not matched to a gene: 10. This CDR3 comprises 17 residues. Here the CDR3 reads CASSPIGTANSNQPQHF. DNA of the CDR3: TGTGCCAGCAGTCCGATCGGGACAGCTAATAGCAATCAGCCCCAGCATTTT.

This sequence joins TRBV15 and TRBJ1-5; 8 bases are a match to TRBD1. The V segment lost 8 bases and the J segment 6 bases; nucleotides outside the gene matches: 6. CDR3 length: 13 residues. Germline CDR1 and CDR2: LNHNV and YYDKDF (reference sequence). The CDR3, as DNA: TGTGCCACCGCCAGGGGGCAGGGTCAGCCCCAGCATTTT. Translating it yields CATARGQGQPQHF.

The V gene is TRBV5-1, the J gene TRBJ2-1; 12 bases agree with TRBD2. Trimming cost V 4 bases and J 8 bases; bases outside gene matches: 4. The germline V gene encodes CDR1 SGHRS and CDR2 YFSETQ. CDR3 size: 14 residues. CDR3 sequence: CASSKTSGGYEQFF. The CDR3 DNA follows: TGCGCCAGCAGCAAGACTAGCGGGGGCTATGAGCAGTTCTTC. The variable domain in full, completed from reference TRBV5-1 and TRBJ2-1, reads KAGVTQTPRYLIKTRGQQVTLSCSPISGHRSVSWYQQTPGQGLQFLFEYFSETQRNKGNFPGRFSGRQFSNSRSEMNVSTLELGDSALYLCASSKTSGGYEQFFGPGTRLTVL.

V and J are TRBV6-5 and TRBJ1-3, with a tentative D call TRBD1 (5 bases). In germline, CDR1 is MNHEY, CDR2 SVGAGI. Trimming took off 8 bases at V and 1 base at J, with 12 bases between the two ends. The CDR3 is 14 amino acids. Written as DNA, the CDR3 is TGTGCCAGCGGCGGGGACGGGTCTGGAAACACCATATATTTT. Amino acid sequence: CASGGDGSGNTIYF.

The chain uses TRBV18 and TRBJ2-7, with 13 bases identical to TRBD2. With V trimmed by 4 bases and J by 6 bases, 6 bases remained unmatched. Germline V CDR1 and CDR2: KGHSH, LQKENI. This CDR3 has 15 amino acids. The DNA for the CDR3 is TGTGCCAGCTCACGAGGGACTAGCGGGATTGGCGAGCAGTACTTC. It yields the protein CASSRGTSGIGEQYF. Looking up the rest from reference TRBV18 and TRBJ2-7 gives the full variable domain: NAGVMQNPRHLVRRRGQEARLRCSPMKGHSHVYWYRQLPEEGLKFMVYLQKENIIDESGMPKERFSAEFPKEGPSILRIQQVVRGDSAAYFCASSRGTSGIGEQYFGPGTRLTVT.